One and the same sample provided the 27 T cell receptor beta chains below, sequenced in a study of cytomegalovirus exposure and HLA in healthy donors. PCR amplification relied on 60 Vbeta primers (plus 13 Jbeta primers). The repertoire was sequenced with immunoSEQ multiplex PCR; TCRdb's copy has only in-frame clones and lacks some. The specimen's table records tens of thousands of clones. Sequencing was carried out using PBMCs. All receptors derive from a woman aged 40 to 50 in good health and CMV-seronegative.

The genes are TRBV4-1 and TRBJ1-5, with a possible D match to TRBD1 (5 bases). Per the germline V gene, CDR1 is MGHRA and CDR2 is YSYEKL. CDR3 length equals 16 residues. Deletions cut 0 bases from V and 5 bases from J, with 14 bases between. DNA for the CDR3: TGCGCCAGCAGCCAAGAGATAGGGGAGGATTATCAGCCCCAGCATTTT. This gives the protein CASSQEIGEDYQPQHF.

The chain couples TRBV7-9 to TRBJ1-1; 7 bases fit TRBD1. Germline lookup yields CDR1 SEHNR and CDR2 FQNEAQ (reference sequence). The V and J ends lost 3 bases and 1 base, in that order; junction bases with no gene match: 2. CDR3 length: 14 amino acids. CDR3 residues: CASSFQGGNTEAFF. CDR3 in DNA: TGTGCCAGCAGCTTTCAGGGGGGGAACACTGAAGCTTTCTTT.

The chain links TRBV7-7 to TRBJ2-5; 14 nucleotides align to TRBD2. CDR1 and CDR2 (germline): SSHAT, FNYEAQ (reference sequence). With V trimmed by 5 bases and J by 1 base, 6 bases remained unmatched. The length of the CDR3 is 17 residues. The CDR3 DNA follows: TGTGCCAGCAGCCAAGGGGGACTAGCGGGGGCCCAAGAGACCCAGTACTTC. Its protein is CASSQGGLAGAQETQYF.

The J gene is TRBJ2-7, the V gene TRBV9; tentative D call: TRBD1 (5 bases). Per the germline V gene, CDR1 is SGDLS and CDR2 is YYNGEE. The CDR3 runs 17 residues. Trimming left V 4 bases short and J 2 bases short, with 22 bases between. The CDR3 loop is CASSPKGDSKGPYEQYF. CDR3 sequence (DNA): TGTGCCAGCAGCCCTAAGGGCGACAGCAAGGGTCCCTACGAGCAGTACTTC.

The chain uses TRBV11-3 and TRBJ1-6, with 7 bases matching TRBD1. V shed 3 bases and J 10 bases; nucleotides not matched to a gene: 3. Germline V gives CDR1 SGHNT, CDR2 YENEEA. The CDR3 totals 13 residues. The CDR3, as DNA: TGTGCCAGCAGCTTCGACAGGGCGTCACCCCTCCACTTT. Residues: CASSFDRASPLHF. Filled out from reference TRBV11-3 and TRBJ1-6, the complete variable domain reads EAGVVQSPRYKIIEKKQPVAFWCNPISGHNTLYWYLQNLGQGPELLIRYENEEAVDDSQLPKDRFSAERLKGVDSTLKIQPAELGDSAVYLCASSFDRASPLHFGNGTRLTVT.

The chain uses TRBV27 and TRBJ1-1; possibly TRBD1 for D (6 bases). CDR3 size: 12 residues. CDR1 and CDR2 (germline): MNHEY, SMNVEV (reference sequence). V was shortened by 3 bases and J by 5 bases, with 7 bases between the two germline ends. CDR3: CASSFRGTEAFF. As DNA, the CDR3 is TGTGCCAGCAGTTTCAGGGGTACTGAAGCTTTCTTT.

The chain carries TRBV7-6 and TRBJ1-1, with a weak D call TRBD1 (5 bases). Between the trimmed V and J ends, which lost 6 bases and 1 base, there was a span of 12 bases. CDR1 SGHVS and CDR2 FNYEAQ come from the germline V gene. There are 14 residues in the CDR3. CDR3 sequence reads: CASSKRGGNTEAFF. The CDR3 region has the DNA TGTGCCAGCAGTAAACGGGGGGGGAACACTGAAGCTTTCTTT.

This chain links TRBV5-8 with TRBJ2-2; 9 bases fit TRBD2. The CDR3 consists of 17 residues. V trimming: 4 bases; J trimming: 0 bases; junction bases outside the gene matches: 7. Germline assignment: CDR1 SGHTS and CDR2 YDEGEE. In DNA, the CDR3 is TGTGCCAGCAGCCCCCTAGCGGGGATAACGAACACCGGGGAGCTGTTTTTT. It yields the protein CASSPLAGITNTGELFF.

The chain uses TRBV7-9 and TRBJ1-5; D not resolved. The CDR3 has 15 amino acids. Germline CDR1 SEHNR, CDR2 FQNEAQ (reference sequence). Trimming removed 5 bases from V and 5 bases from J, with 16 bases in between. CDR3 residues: CASSLPGGKHQPQHF. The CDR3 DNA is TGTGCCAGCAGCCTCCCTGGCGGTAAGCATCAGCCCCAGCATTTT.

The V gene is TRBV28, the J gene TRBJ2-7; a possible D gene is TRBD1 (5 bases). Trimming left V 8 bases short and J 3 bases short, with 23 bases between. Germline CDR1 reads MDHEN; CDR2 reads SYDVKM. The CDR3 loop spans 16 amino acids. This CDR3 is CASRQGAGYWDYEQYF. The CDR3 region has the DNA TGTGCCAGCCGTCAGGGCGCCGGGTACTGGGACTACGAGCAGTACTTC.

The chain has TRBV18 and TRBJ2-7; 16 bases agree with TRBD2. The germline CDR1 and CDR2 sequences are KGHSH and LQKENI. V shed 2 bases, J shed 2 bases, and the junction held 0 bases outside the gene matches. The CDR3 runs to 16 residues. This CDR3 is CASSPGTSGGAYEQYF. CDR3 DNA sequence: TGTGCCAGCTCACCAGGGACTAGCGGGGGGGCCTACGAGCAGTACTTC.

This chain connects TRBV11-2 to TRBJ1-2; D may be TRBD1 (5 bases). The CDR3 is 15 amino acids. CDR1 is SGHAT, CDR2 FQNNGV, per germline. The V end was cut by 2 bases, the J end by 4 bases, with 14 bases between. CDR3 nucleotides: TGTGCCAGCAGCTTACAAAGGGGCAGTCTCTATGGCTACACCTTC. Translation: CASSLQRGSLYGYTF.

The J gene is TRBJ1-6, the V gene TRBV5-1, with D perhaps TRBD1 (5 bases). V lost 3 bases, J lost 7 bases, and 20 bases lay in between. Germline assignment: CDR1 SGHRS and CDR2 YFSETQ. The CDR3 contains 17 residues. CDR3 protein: CASSYLGAEGVNSPLHF. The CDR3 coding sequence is TGCGCCAGCAGCTACCTTGGGGCCGAAGGTGTGAATTCACCCCTCCACTTT.

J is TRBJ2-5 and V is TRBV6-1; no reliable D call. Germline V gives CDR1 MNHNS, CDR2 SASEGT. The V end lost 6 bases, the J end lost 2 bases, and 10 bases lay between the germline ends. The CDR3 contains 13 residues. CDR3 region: CASRTERQETQYF. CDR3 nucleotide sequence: TGTGCCAGCAGGACGGAGAGGCAAGAGACCCAGTACTTC.

For the CDR3, the DNA is TGTGCCAGCAGCTTAGGGGAGGGGCAGGGAACAGAGACCCAGTACTTC. It codes for CASSLGEGQGTETQYF. V gene TRBV7-9 combines with J gene TRBJ2-5, with TRBD2 identical over 7 bases. Trimming removed 1 base from V and 4 bases from J; junction bases left unmatched: 9. The CDR3 has 16 amino acids. Germline V gene sequence: CDR1 SEHNR, CDR2 FQNEAQ (reference sequence).

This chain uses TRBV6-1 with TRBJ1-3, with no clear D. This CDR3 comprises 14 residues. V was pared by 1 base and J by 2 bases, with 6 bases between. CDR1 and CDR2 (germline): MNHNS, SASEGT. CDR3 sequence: CASSEGLPGNTIYF. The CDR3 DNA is TGTGCCAGCAGTGAAGGACTACCTGGAAACACCATATATTTT.

CDR3 sequence (DNA): TGTGCCAGCAGCGTGATGGGTGGGACAGGGGCACCCTACGAGCAGTACTTC. Translation gives CASSVMGGTGAPYEQYF. The chain recombines TRBV5-8 with TRBJ2-7, with 10 bases fitting TRBD1. J gave up 2 bases and V 4 bases, and 12 bases lay outside the gene matches. This CDR3 has 17 amino acids. The germline CDR1 and CDR2 sequences are SGHTS and YDEGEE.

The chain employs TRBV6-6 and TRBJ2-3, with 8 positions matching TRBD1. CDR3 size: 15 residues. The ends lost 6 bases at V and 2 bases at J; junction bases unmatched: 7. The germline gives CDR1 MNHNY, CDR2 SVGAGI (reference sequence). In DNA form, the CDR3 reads TGTGCCAGCAGACCCGGACAGGGAACCACAGATACGCAGTATTTT. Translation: CASRPGQGTTDTQYF.

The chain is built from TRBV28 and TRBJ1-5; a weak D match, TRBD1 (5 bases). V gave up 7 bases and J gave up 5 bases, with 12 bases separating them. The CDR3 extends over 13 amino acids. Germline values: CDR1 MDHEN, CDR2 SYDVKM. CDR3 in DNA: TGTGCCAGCACCCTAGGGGTCGATCAGCCCCAGCATTTT. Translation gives CASTLGVDQPQHF.

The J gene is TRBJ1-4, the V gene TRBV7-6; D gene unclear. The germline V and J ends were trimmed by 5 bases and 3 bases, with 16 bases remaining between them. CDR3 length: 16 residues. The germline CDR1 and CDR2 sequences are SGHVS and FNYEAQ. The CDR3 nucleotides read TGTGCCAGCAGCCGGGAGAGGGTTTCGGCTAATGAAAAACTGTTTTTT. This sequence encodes CASSRERVSANEKLFF.

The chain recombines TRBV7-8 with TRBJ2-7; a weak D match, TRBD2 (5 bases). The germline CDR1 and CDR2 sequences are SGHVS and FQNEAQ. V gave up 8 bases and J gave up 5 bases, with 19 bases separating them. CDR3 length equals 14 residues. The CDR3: CASSQAAPTHEQYF. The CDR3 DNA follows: TGTGCCAGCTCACAAGCGGCGCCGACACACGAGCAGTACTTC.

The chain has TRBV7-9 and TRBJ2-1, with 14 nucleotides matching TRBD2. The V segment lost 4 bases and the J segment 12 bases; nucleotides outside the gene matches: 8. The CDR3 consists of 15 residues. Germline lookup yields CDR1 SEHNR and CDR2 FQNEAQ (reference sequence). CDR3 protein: CASSSGTSGRIVQFF. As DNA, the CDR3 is TGTGCCAGCAGCTCCGGGACTAGCGGGAGAATAGTGCAGTTCTTC.

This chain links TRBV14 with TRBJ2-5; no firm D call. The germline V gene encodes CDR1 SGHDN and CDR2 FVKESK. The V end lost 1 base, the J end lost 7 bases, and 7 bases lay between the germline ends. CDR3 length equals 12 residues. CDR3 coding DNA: TGTGCCAGCAGCCAAGGCTTCGGGACCCAGTACTTC. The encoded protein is CASSQGFGTQYF.

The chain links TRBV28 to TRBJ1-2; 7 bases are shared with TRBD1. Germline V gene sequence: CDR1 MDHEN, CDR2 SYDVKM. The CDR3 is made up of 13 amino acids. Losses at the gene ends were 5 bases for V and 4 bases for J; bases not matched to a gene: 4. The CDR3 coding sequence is TGTGCCAGCAGTCTACAGGGGATCTATGGCTACACCTTC. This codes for CASSLQGIYGYTF.

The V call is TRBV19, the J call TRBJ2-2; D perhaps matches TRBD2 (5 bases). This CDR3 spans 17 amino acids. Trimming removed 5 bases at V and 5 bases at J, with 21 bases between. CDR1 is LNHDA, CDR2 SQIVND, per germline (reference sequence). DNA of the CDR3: TGTGCCAGTAGTCTCCTCTACAGCGGCCTAAGGACCGGGGAGCTGTTTTTT. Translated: CASSLLYSGLRTGELFF.

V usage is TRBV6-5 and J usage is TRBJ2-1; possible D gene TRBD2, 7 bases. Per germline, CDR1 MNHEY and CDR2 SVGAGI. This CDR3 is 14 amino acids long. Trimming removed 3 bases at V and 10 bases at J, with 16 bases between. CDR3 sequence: CASSYFGRGFEQFF. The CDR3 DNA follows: TGTGCCAGCAGTTATTTTGGGAGGGGGTTCGAGCAGTTCTTC.

The CDR3 loop is CASIGTGLYEQYF. CDR3 nucleotides: TGTGCCAGCATCGGGACAGGCCTCTACGAGCAGTACTTC. The chain combines TRBV6-1 with TRBJ2-7, with 8 bases aligning to TRBD1. Trimming removed 7 bases from V and 3 bases from J; junction bases left unmatched: 5. The germline V gene encodes CDR1 MNHNS and CDR2 SASEGT. This CDR3 region has 13 residues.